Below, 9 T cell receptor beta chains from the same sample are listed, as sequenced in a study of shared clonotypes between healthy human individuals. Libraries were prepared by immunoSEQ multiplex PCR; TCRdb keeps only in-frame clonotypes and omits some of them. The sample records millions of clones, 85% to 95% being singletons. Sequenced input: naive CD4+ T cells sorted from blood. The subset was: CD45RA+ positively selected. The receptor source for this set is a man between 18 and 35 years old in good health.

The V call is TRBV19, the J call TRBJ2-7; 7 bases align to TRBD2. Trimming cost V 3 bases and J 2 bases; bases outside gene matches: 7. The CDR3 runs to 15 residues. Germline lookup yields CDR1 LNHDA and CDR2 SQIVND (reference sequence). The CDR3 loop reads CASSMLAGSPYEQYF. The CDR3 DNA reads TGTGCCAGTAGTATGTTAGCGGGCTCCCCCTACGAGCAGTACTTC.

The chain carries TRBV11-2 and TRBJ1-1; D is ambiguous. The CDR3 length is 14 residues. Germline CDR1 and CDR2: SGHAT and FQNNGV. The V end lost 0 bases, the J end lost 2 bases, and 7 bases lay between the germline ends. The CDR3 reads CASSLERHNTEAFF. For the CDR3, the DNA is TGTGCCAGCAGCTTAGAACGGCATAACACTGAAGCTTTCTTT. Using reference TRBV11-2 and TRBJ1-1 for the parts outside the CDR3, the full variable domain is EAGVAQSPRYKIIEKRQSVAFWCNPISGHATLYWYQQILGQGPKLLIQFQNNGVVDDSQLPKDRFSAERLKGVDSTLKIQPAKLEDSAVYLCASSLERHNTEAFFGQGTRLTVV.

The chain employs TRBV7-2 and TRBJ1-2; maybe TRBD1 (5 bases). V gave up 4 bases and J gave up 2 bases, with 14 bases separating them. This CDR3 is built from 15 residues. From germline, CDR1 is SGHTA and CDR2 FQGNSA. CDR3 sequence reads: CASSYLDRGNYGYTF. The CDR3 nucleotides are TGTGCCAGCAGCTATCTAGACAGAGGGAACTATGGCTACACCTTC.

The J gene is TRBJ2-1, the V gene TRBV10-3; D gene unclear. Germline lookup yields CDR1 ENHRY and CDR2 SYGVKD. This CDR3 is built from 14 residues. Trimming removed 3 bases at V and 5 bases at J, with 11 bases between. CDR3 residues: CAISDSIRDNEQFF. In DNA form, the CDR3 reads TGTGCCATCAGTGACTCCATCCGGGACAATGAGCAGTTCTTC.

This clone appeared a single time. The chain is built from TRBV7-2 and TRBJ2-3; D is unresolved. The CDR3 contains 11 residues. Per germline, CDR1 SGHTA and CDR2 FQGNSA. With 2 bases removed from V and 8 bases from J, the gap between germline ends came to 5 bases. The CDR3 reads CASSLPGTQYF. CDR3 sequence (DNA): TGTGCCAGCAGCTTACCCGGTACGCAGTATTTT.

This chain links TRBV27 with TRBJ1-3; no clear D gene. Germline CDR1 MNHEY, CDR2 SMNVEV (reference sequence). This CDR3 has 14 residues. Trimming pared 6 bases from V and 3 bases from J, leaving 12 bases between. The CDR3, as DNA: TGTGCCAGCAGAGACCCCGGGGATGGAAACACCATATATTTT. Residues: CASRDPGDGNTIYF.

V is TRBV6-1 and J is TRBJ1-1; D is undetermined. The CDR3 loop spans 14 amino acids. Trimming took off 7 bases at V and 2 bases at J, with 14 bases between the two ends. CDR1 MNHNS and CDR2 SASEGT come from the germline V gene. CDR3: CASTSHPANTEAFF. CDR3 coding DNA: TGTGCCAGCACCTCTCACCCTGCTAACACTGAAGCTTTCTTT.

The chain joins TRBV7-9 to TRBJ2-1, with 12 positions matching TRBD2. V lost 5 bases to trimming and J lost 7 bases; unmatched junction nucleotides: 6. This CDR3 spans 15 amino acids. Germline CDR1 and CDR2: SEHNR and FQNEAQ (reference sequence). The CDR3: CASSLRLAGVNEQFF. The CDR3 region has the DNA TGTGCCAGCAGCCTCCGACTAGCGGGAGTGAATGAGCAGTTCTTC.

The chain uses TRBV28 and TRBJ1-2; unclear D gene. CDR3 length: 15 residues. Germline V lookup: CDR1 MDHEN, CDR2 SYDVKM. Trimming pared 3 bases from V and 2 bases from J, leaving 13 bases between. The CDR3 loop is CASSFRRTRNYGYTF. In nucleotides, the CDR3 is TGTGCCAGCAGTTTCAGACGGACCAGAAACTATGGCTACACCTTC.